Described below is a single T cell receptor (beta chain) sequence and its context. PCR was performed using 60 Vbeta and 13 Jbeta primers. Here immunoSEQ multiplex PCR was the method, and the copy in TCRdb shows in-frame clones only, minus some. The sample includes 150,000 to 200,000 clones, approximately 86% seen only once; the top ten take approximately 2%. These data belong to a study of cytomegalovirus exposure and HLA in healthy donors. Germline CDR1 is SGHTA and CDR2 is FQGNSA. The CDR3 runs to 16 residues. V lost 3 bases, J lost 2 bases, and 17 bases lay in between. The source material was PBMCs. The receptor's source is a woman aged 18-29 years in good health and CMV-seronegative. This rearrangement joins TRBV7-2 to TRBJ2-7; D might be TRBD1 (8 bases). CDR3 region: CASSLDREGFPYEQYF. CDR3 in DNA: TGTGCCAGCAGCTTGGACAGGGAGGGATTCCCCTACGAGCAGTACTTC.